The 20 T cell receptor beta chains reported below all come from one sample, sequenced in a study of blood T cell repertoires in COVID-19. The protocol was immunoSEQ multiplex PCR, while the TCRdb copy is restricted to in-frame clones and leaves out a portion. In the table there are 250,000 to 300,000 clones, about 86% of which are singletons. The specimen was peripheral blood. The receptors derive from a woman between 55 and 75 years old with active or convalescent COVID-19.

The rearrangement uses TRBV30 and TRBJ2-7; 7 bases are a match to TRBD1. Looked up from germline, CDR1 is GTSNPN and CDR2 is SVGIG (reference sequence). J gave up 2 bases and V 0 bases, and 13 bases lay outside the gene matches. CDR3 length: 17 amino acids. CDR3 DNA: TGTGCCTGGAGTGTACGTCCACAGGGGAAGGGAGCCTACGAGCAGTACTTC. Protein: CAWSVRPQGKGAYEQYF. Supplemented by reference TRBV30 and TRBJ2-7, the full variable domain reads SQTIHQWPATLVQPVGSPLSLECTVEGTSNPNLYWYRQAAGRGLQLLFYSVGIGQISSEVPQNLSASRPQDRQFILSSKKLLLSDSGFYLCAWSVRPQGKGAYEQYFGPGTRLTVT.

DNA of the CDR3: TGTGCCAGCAGCTTATTGGGACAACCCTACAATGAGCAGTTCTTC. It specifies CASSLLGQPYNEQFF. The genes are TRBV7-9 and TRBJ2-1; a weak D match, TRBD1 (6 bases). The germline CDR1 and CDR2 sequences are SEHNR and FQNEAQ (reference sequence). Trimming shortened V by 2 bases and J by 2 bases, and 10 bases separated the two germline ends. The CDR3 runs to 15 residues.

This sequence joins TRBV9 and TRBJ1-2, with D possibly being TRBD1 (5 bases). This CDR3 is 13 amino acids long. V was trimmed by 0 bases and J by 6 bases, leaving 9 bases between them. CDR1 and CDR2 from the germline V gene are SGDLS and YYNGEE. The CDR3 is CASSVEQANGYTF. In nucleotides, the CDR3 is TGTGCCAGCAGCGTAGAACAGGCGAATGGCTACACCTTC.

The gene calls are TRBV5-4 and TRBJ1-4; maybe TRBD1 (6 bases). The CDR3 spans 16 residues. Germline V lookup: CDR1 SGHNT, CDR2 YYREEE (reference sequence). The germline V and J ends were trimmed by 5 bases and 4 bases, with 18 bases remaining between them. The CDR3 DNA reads TGTGCCAGCAGGCGGGTGATTCAGGGGCTTAATGAAAAACTGTTTTTT. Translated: CASRRVIQGLNEKLFF.

CDR3 protein: CASSWGTSGRTYNEQFF. The CDR3 nucleotides read TGCGCCAGCAGCTGGGGGACTAGCGGGAGAACCTACAATGAGCAGTTCTTC. The gene calls are TRBV5-1 and TRBJ2-1; 14 bases align to TRBD2. CDR3 length: 17 residues. The germline gives CDR1 SGHRS, CDR2 YFSETQ. After removal of 3 bases from V and 2 bases from J, the junction contained 4 bases not matched to a gene. Full variable domain (missing parts from reference TRBV5-1 and TRBJ2-1): KAGVTQTPRYLIKTRGQQVTLSCSPISGHRSVSWYQQTPGQGLQFLFEYFSETQRNKGNFPGRFSGRQFSNSRSEMNVSTLELGDSALYLCASSWGTSGRTYNEQFFGPGTRLTVL.

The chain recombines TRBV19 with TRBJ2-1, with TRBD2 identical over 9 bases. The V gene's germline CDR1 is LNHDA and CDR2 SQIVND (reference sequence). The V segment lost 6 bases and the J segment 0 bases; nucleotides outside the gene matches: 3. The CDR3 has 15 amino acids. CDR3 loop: CASRRTSDSYNEQFF. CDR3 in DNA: TGTGCCAGTAGACGGACTAGCGACTCCTACAATGAGCAGTTCTTC.

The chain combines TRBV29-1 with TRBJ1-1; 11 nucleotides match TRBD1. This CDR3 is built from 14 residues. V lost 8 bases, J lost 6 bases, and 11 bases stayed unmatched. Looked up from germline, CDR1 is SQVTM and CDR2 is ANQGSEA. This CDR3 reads CSFWTGGGFAEAFF. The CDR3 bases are TGCAGCTTTTGGACAGGGGGCGGCTTTGCTGAAGCTTTCTTT.

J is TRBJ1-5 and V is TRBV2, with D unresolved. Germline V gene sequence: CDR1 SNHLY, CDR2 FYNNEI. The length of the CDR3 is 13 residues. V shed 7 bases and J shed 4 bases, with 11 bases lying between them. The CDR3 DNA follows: TGTGCCAGCACAGAGGGTGTGAATCAGCCCCAGCATTTT. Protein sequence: CASTEGVNQPQHF.

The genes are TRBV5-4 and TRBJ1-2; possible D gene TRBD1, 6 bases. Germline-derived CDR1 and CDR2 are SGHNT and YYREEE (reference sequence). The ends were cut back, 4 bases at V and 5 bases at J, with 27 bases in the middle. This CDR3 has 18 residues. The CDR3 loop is CASSADNRVSRGVYGYTF. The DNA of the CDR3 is TGTGCCAGCAGCGCGGACAACAGGGTTAGTCGGGGCGTTTATGGCTACACCTTC.

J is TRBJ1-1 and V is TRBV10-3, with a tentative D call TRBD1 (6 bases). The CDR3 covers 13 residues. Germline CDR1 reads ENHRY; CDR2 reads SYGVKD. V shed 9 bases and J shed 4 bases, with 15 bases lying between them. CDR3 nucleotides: TGTGCCATTCAAACAGGGTGGGGCACTGAAGCTTTCTTT. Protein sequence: CAIQTGWGTEAFF.

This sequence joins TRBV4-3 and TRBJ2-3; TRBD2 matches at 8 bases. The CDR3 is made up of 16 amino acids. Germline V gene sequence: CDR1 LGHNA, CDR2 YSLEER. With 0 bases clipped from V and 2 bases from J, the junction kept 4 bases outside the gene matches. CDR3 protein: CASSQDRTSFTDTQYF. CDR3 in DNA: TGCGCCAGCAGCCAAGATCGGACTAGCTTCACAGATACGCAGTATTTT.

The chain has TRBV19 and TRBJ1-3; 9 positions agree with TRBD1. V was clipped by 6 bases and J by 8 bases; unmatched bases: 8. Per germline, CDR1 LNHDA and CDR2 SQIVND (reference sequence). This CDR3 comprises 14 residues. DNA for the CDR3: TGTGCCAGTAGGGAGCCCGGGACAGGGTACACCATATATTTT. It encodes CASREPGTGYTIYF.

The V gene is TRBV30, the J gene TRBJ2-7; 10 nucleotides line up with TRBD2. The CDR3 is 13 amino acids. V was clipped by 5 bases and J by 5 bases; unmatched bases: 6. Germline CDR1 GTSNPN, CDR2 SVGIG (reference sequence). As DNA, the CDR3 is TGTGCCTGGTCAAGCGGGGGGGCCCACGAGCAGTACTTC. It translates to CAWSSGGAHEQYF.

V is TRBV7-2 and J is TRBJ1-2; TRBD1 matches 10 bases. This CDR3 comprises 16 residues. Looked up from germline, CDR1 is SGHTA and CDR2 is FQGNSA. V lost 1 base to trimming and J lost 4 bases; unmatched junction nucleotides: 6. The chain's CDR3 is CASSLGGTGASYGYTF. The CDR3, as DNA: TGTGCCAGCAGCTTAGGGGGGACAGGGGCGAGCTATGGCTACACCTTC.

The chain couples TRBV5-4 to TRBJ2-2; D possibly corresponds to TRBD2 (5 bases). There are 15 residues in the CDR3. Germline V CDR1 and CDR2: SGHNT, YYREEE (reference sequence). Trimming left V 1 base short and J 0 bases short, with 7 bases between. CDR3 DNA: TGTGCCAGCAGCTTGCCGGGGACGAACACCGGGGAGCTGTTTTTT. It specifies CASSLPGTNTGELFF.

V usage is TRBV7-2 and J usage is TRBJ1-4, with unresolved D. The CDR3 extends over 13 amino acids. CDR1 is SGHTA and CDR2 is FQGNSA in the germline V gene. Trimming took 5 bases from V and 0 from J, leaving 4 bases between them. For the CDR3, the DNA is TGTGCCAGCAGCCAGTCAACTAATGAAAAACTGTTTTTT. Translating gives CASSQSTNEKLFF. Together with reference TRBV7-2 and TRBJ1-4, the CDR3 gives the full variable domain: GAGVSQSPSNKVTEKGKDVELRCDPISGHTALYWYRQSLGQGLEFLIYFQGNSAPDKSGLPSDRFSAERTGGSVSTLTIQRTQQEDSAVYLCASSQSTNEKLFFGSGTQLSVL.

The chain's CDR3 is CASSRLAGPYEQYF. In DNA form, the CDR3 reads TGCGCCAGCAGCCGACTAGCGGGTCCCTACGAGCAGTACTTC. V is TRBV4-3 and J is TRBJ2-7, with 10 bases lining up with TRBD2. This CDR3 has 14 amino acids. V dropped 4 bases and J dropped 2; count of bases not matched to a gene: 2. The germline CDR1 and CDR2 sequences are LGHNA and YSLEER.

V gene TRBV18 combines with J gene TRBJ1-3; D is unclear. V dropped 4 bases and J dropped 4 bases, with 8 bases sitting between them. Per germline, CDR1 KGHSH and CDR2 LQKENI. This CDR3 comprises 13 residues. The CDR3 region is CASSLEAGNTIYF. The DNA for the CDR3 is TGTGCCAGCTCACTAGAAGCAGGAAACACCATATATTTT.

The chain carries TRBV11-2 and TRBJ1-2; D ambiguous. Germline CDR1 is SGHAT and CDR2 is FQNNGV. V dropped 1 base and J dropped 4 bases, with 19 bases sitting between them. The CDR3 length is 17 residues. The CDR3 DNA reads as TGTGCCAGCAGCTTAGCCACCCTACCAGCGGGAGGCTATGGCTACACCTTC. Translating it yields CASSLATLPAGGYGYTF.

The CDR3 protein is CASSLRVGDSAYNEQFF. In DNA form, the CDR3 reads TGCGCCAGCAGCTTGCGGGTTGGAGACTCCGCCTACAATGAGCAGTTCTTC. This chain links TRBV5-1 with TRBJ2-1; D is unresolved. The V end was cut by 1 base, the J end by 2 bases, with 16 bases between. CDR1 is SGHRS, CDR2 YFSETQ, per germline. The CDR3 is 17 residues long.